These T cell receptor beta chains were read from a single sample in a study of T cell responses to AZD1222 COVID-19 vaccine. TCRdb's copy holds only in-frame clones and misses some; the assay was immunoSEQ multiplex PCR. Among around 91,000 clones listed, approximately 90% were seen once. The input for sequencing was peripheral blood, taken on day 0 of AZD1222 vaccination. These receptor sequences come from an adult in good health. CDR3s include the opening cysteine and the closing phenylalanine or tryptophan. D genes are given only for firm matches.

j_gene,d_gene,v_gene,CDR3aa,CDR3nt
TRBJ2-7,TRBD2,TRBV7-9,CASSSIRTSGSSYEQYF,TGTGCCAGCAGCTCAATCAGGACTAGCGGGAGCTCCTACGAGCAGTACTTC
TRBJ2-3,NA,TRBV2,CASALGAVPTDTQYF,TGTGCCAGCGCCCTCGGGGCGGTGCCCACAGATACGCAGTATTTT
TRBJ1-2,TRBD1,TRBV6-2/TRBV6-3,CASIYRQGSGYTF,TGTGCCAGCATTTATAGACAGGGATCTGGCTACACCTTC
TRBJ1-1,NA,TRBV4-1,CASSQEQGNTEAFF,TGCGCCAGCAGCCAAGAGCAGGGCAACACTGAAGCTTTCTTT
TRBJ2-3,NA,TRBV6-5,CASSSPRGGGEDTQYF,TGTGCCAGCAGTTCCCCCAGGGGCGGGGGAGAAGATACGCAGTATTTT
TRBJ2-3,TRBD2,TRBV7-9,CASSYGTSGDTQYF,TGTGCCAGCAGCTACGGGACTAGCGGGGATACGCAGTATTTT
TRBJ1-1,TRBD1,TRBV7-9,CASSLRDRPNTEAFF,TGTGCCAGCAGCTTAAGGGACAGGCCGAACACTGAAGCTTTCTTT
TRBJ2-7,NA,TRBV7-9,CASSLNSQSSYEQYF,TGTGCCAGCAGCTTAAATTCACAGAGCTCCTACGAGCAGTACTTC
TRBJ1-4,NA,TRBV6-6,CASSRLGGFGSANEKLFF,TGTGCCAGCAGTCGCCTAGGAGGGTTTGGTTCGGCTAATGAAAAACTGTTTTTT
TRBJ2-5,NA,TRBV7-9,CASSLTPGEPETQYF,TGTGCCAGCAGCTTAACGCCAGGGGAGCCAGAGACCCAGTACTTC
TRBJ2-6,NA,TRBV29-1,CSVRRSGANVLTF,TGCAGCGTCCGACGGTCTGGGGCCAACGTCCTGACTTTC
TRBJ2-1,NA,TRBV7-2,CASSSTYYNEQFF,TGTGCCAGCAGCTCCACTTATTACAATGAGCAGTTCTTC
TRBJ1-2,TRBD1,TRBV19,CASSRGQGPYGYTF,TGTGCCAGTAGTAGGGGACAGGGGCCTTATGGCTACACCTTC
TRBJ1-2,NA,TRBV6-2/TRBV6-3,CASSRDSGGYTF,TGTGCCAGCAGTCGGGACTCCGGAGGCTACACCTTC
TRBJ2-7,NA,TRBV27,CASSLYRYSYEQYF,TGTGCCAGCAGTTTATATCGGTACTCCTACGAGCAGTACTTC
TRBJ1-3,NA,TRBV5-6,CASSSYTGGNTIYF,TGTGCCAGCAGCTCATACACGGGCGGAAACACCATATATTTT
TRBJ1-4,NA,TRBV9,CASSPNGALNEKLFF,TGTGCCAGCAGCCCCAACGGGGCCCTCAATGAAAAACTGTTTTTT
TRBJ1-1,NA,TRBV28,CASTSANTEAFF,TGTGCCAGCACTTCAGCAAACACTGAAGCTTTCTTT